The TCR beta chain under discussion was sequenced for a study of identical twins. The study's findings and limits: There is a chance that invariant MAIT and iNKT cells partially muddied zero-insertion analyses. Cord blood's abundant beta clonotypes had fewer insertions, unlike memory repertoires.

As regards this clonotype: What it binds is unknown.

MiXCR was run by TCRdb on the 5' RACE reads, yielding one entry per CDR3 protein. The sample lists around 1.7 million distinct CDR3 sequences; less than 35% were seen once. Sequenced input: cord blood. The sequence derives from a newborn girl in good health.

CDR3 DNA sequence: TGCAGCGCCGAAACCGGACCGGGACTAGCGAATAATGAGCAGTTCTTC. It encodes CSAETGPGLANNEQFF. This rearrangement joins TRBV29-1 to TRBJ2-1; 10 bases agree with TRBD2. Germline lookup yields CDR1 SQVTM and CDR2 ANQGSEA. CDR3 size: 16 residues. After removal of 7 bases from V and 7 bases from J, the junction contained 16 bases not matched to a gene.